These 21 T cell receptor beta chains share one sample of origin, sequenced in a study of cytomegalovirus exposure and HLA in healthy donors. The study ran its PCR with 60 Vbeta and 13 Jbeta primers. TCRdb keeps only in-frame clones here, not all; method: immunoSEQ multiplex PCR. The sample includes about 200,000 clones, more than 60% of them seen just once. Sequences were obtained from PBMCs. Every receptor here comes from a middle-aged man in good health and CMV-seronegative.

As DNA, the CDR3 is TGTGCCAGCAGTTCGTCTAGCGGGAGCGTCATTCAGTACTTC. Translating gives CASSSSSGSVIQYF. The chain couples TRBV28 to TRBJ2-4; 10 bases match TRBD2. J lost 9 bases, V lost 4 bases, and 6 bases had no gene match. The CDR3 sequence is 14 residues long. Germline V gene lookup returns CDR1 MDHEN and CDR2 SYDVKM.

J is TRBJ2-5 and V is TRBV9, with 11 bases matching TRBD1. The CDR3 covers 17 residues. The ends lost 3 bases at V and 4 bases at J; junction bases unmatched: 11. Germline CDR1 and CDR2: SGDLS and YYNGEE. The CDR3: CASSAAPAGTGGETQYF. The CDR3 DNA sequence: TGTGCCAGCAGCGCCGCTCCGGCGGGGACAGGGGGAGAGACCCAGTACTTC.

This rearrangement joins TRBV19 to TRBJ1-1; TRBD1 agrees at 8 bases. Germline values: CDR1 LNHDA, CDR2 SQIVND (reference sequence). The V gene end was trimmed by 4 bases and the J gene end by 4 bases; junction bases not matched to a gene: 11. This CDR3 is 16 amino acids long. The CDR3 loop reads CASSTRAGGFGTEAFF. In DNA, the CDR3 is TGTGCCAGTAGTACCCGGGCAGGGGGCTTCGGCACTGAAGCTTTCTTT.

The chain uses TRBV25-1 and TRBJ2-5; D is possibly TRBD2 (5 bases). Germline V CDR1 and CDR2: MGHDK, SYGVNS. CDR3 length: 14 amino acids. Trimming removed 2 bases from V and 1 base from J, with 8 bases in between. CDR3 DNA sequence: TGTGCCAGCAGTGAACCGGGAAGCCAAGAGACCCAGTACTTC. Encoded protein: CASSEPGSQETQYF.

The chain links TRBV5-6 to TRBJ2-7, with 9 bases identical to TRBD1. After removal of 2 bases from V and 3 bases from J, the junction contained 9 bases not matched to a gene. The CDR3 totals 16 residues. Germline V gives CDR1 SGHDT, CDR2 YYEEEE. The CDR3 loop is CASSLVPGQGFYEQYF. The CDR3 DNA reads TGTGCCAGCAGCTTAGTCCCGGGACAGGGTTTCTACGAGCAGTACTTC.

V is TRBV7-2 and J is TRBJ2-1; D unclear. CDR1 and CDR2 from the germline V gene are SGHTA and FQGNSA. This CDR3 has 16 residues. The V end was cut by 0 bases, the J end by 3 bases, with 12 bases between. The CDR3 region is CASSLAMSSSYNEQFF. In DNA, the CDR3 is TGTGCCAGCAGCTTAGCGATGTCTAGTAGCTACAATGAGCAGTTCTTC.

The genes are TRBV2 and TRBJ2-5; TRBD2 aligns across 10 bases. There are 20 residues in the CDR3. CDR1 SNHLY and CDR2 FYNNEI come from the germline V gene. Trimming removed 0 bases from V and 5 bases from J; junction bases left unmatched: 18. This chain's CDR3 is CASSEASLAGWATSRETQYF. CDR3 DNA: TGTGCCAGCAGTGAAGCTTCACTAGCGGGATGGGCCACCTCGAGGGAGACCCAGTACTTC.

The rearrangement joins TRBV19 to TRBJ2-7; 7 bases are a match to TRBD1. V was pared by 4 bases and J by 4 bases, with 7 bases of the junction left unmatched. The CDR3 runs 14 residues. CDR1 is LNHDA, CDR2 SQIVND, per germline (reference sequence). CDR3 residues: CASSTVGQIYEQYF. The CDR3 nucleotides are TGTGCCAGTAGTACAGTGGGACAGATATACGAGCAGTACTTC.

J is TRBJ2-2 and V is TRBV28; a weak D match, TRBD2 (6 bases). Germline values: CDR1 MDHEN, CDR2 SYDVKM. V was pared by 2 bases and J by 7 bases, with 17 bases between. The CDR3 consists of 16 residues. The CDR3 is CASSLGGTGDGGELFF. The DNA for the CDR3 is TGTGCCAGCAGTTTAGGAGGGACGGGGGACGGCGGGGAGCTGTTTTTT.

The chain carries TRBV19 and TRBJ2-5; D not resolved. Trimming stripped 6 bases from V and 0 bases from J, with 11 bases between. CDR3 size: 14 residues. The germline V gene has CDR1 LNHDA and CDR2 SQIVND (reference sequence). The CDR3 is CASRAGRYQETQYF. DNA for the CDR3: TGTGCCAGTAGAGCAGGCAGATACCAAGAGACCCAGTACTTC.

There are a few counts of this clone. CDR3 in DNA: TGTGCCAGCAGCCCAGTTGGTGAGACCCAGTACTTC. It translates to CASSPVGETQYF. The V call is TRBV7-9, the J call TRBJ2-5; no definite D call. V was cut by 5 bases and J by 5 bases, with 9 bases left in between. The CDR3 is 12 residues long. Germline V lookup: CDR1 SEHNR, CDR2 FQNEAQ (reference sequence).

Only one count was recorded for this clone. Relative to the germline gene, one junction end is altered; a read error may explain this. The CDR3 region is CASSESGNERFF. The CDR3 DNA follows: TGTGCCAGCAGTGAGTCCGGGAATGAGCGGTTCTTC. The genes are TRBV2 and TRBJ2-1, with a possible D match to TRBD2 (5 bases). The CDR3 spans 12 residues. Germline assignment: CDR1 SNHLY and CDR2 FYNNEI.

This chain connects TRBV30 to TRBJ2-7; D remains ambiguous. The CDR3 totals 12 residues. The germline V gene encodes CDR1 GTSNPN and CDR2 SVGIG (reference sequence). V was trimmed by 0 bases and J by 3 bases, leaving 6 bases between them. CDR3 in amino acids: CAWSVTRYEQYF. The CDR3 DNA sequence: TGTGCCTGGAGTGTTACTCGCTACGAGCAGTACTTC.

The V gene is TRBV2, the J gene TRBJ2-3, with 9 bases that match TRBD2. This CDR3 is 14 amino acids long. The V gene end was trimmed by 7 bases and the J gene end by 0 bases; junction bases not matched to a gene: 2. Per the germline V gene, CDR1 is SNHLY and CDR2 is FYNNEI. The CDR3 DNA follows: TGTGCCAGCACGCGGGAGGGAAGCACAGATACGCAGTATTTT. Its protein is CASTREGSTDTQYF.

The rearrangement links TRBV7-9 to TRBJ2-1; D is perhaps TRBD2 (6 bases). The V end was cut by 0 bases, the J end by 4 bases, with 10 bases between. Germline lookup yields CDR1 SEHNR and CDR2 FQNEAQ (reference sequence). The CDR3 extends over 15 amino acids. CDR3 nucleotide sequence: TGTGCCAGCAGCTTAGCGGGAGGACTTTACAATGAGCAGTTCTTC. Its protein is CASSLAGGLYNEQFF.

CDR3 coding DNA: TGTGCCAGCAGGGCCCGGGACAGTCCCTACGAGCAGTACTTC. The encoded protein is CASRARDSPYEQYF. The chain is built from TRBV2 and TRBJ2-7, with 7 bases that match TRBD1. This CDR3 spans 14 amino acids. Germline CDR1 and CDR2: SNHLY and FYNNEI. V trimming: 6 bases; J trimming: 2 bases; junction bases outside the gene matches: 7.

This clone appeared once. The chain combines TRBV29-1 with TRBJ1-5; 8 nucleotides line up with TRBD1. V lost 6 bases, J lost 4 bases, and 5 bases stayed unmatched. Germline CDR1 and CDR2: SQVTM and ANQGSEA. The length of the CDR3 is 13 residues. CDR3 sequence (DNA): TGCAGCGTCACAGGGGGTGTAAATCAGCCCCAGCATTTT. This translates into CSVTGGVNQPQHF. Filled out from reference TRBV29-1 and TRBJ1-5, the complete variable domain reads SAVISQKPSRDICQRGTSLTIQCQVDSQVTMMFWYRQQPGQSLTLIATANQGSEATYESGFVIDKFPISRPNLTFSTLTVSNMSPEDSSIYLCSVTGGVNQPQHFGDGTRLSIL.

The V call is TRBV5-4, the J call TRBJ2-1; 7 bases align to TRBD1. The germline gives CDR1 SGHNT, CDR2 YYREEE (reference sequence). This CDR3 comprises 15 residues. With V trimmed by 0 bases and J by 0 bases, 0 bases remained unmatched. CDR3 in amino acids: CASSLGQGSYNEQFF. The CDR3 DNA reads as TGTGCCAGCAGCTTGGGACAGGGCTCCTACAATGAGCAGTTCTTC.

The chain has TRBV5-1 and TRBJ1-2; 9 nucleotides agree with TRBD1. CDR1 is SGHRS, CDR2 YFSETQ, per germline. With V trimmed by 4 bases and J by 0 bases, 13 bases remained unmatched. This CDR3 is built from 18 residues. The CDR3 is CASSPDPGTGRANYGYTF. The CDR3 nucleotides read TGCGCCAGCAGCCCGGACCCCGGGACAGGGCGAGCTAACTATGGCTACACCTTC.

This clone was picked up one time. V usage is TRBV2 and J usage is TRBJ2-5; 8 positions match TRBD2. The CDR3 has 14 residues. The V segment lost 8 bases and the J segment 4 bases; nucleotides outside the gene matches: 9. Germline-derived CDR1 and CDR2 are SNHLY and FYNNEI. For the CDR3, the DNA is TGTGCCAGCCCGGGGACTAGTGGGGGAGAGACCCAGTACTTC. Translating it yields CASPGTSGGETQYF.

This sequence joins TRBV5-1 and TRBJ2-1; TRBD1 matches 11 bases. The CDR3 consists of 13 residues. The V and J ends lost 7 bases and 3 bases, in that order; junction bases with no gene match: 0. Germline CDR1 is SGHRS and CDR2 is YFSETQ. The CDR3 DNA is TGCGCCAGCGGGACAGGGGGCTACAATGAGCAGTTCTTC. It codes for CASGTGGYNEQFF.